This T cell receptor (beta chain) came from a study of blood T cell repertoires in COVID-19 (dated by TCRdb to about 2020). Describing the broader study: The collaborator samples originated in the United States, Italy and Spain and spanned the acute and convalescent phases of COVID-19. The prospective study material was composed of cDNA or gDNA derived from T cells, B-cell-depleted T cells, or PBMCs. The dataset comprised deeply sampled blood TCRbeta repertoires from subjects exposed to, actively infected with, or recovered from COVID-19. A freely available public database, intended as a resource for researchers studying the immune response to SARS-CoV-2, is where the repertoires were released. The samples were drawn from two sources: the first 160 participants of the ongoing ImmuneRACE study, and 1,000 to 1,500 subjects contributed by 6 global collaborators. A de-identified subject ID, COVID-19 status, age in years and sex were almost always included in the sample metadata. Where available, HLA class I and class II types were taken from metadata supplied by the sample provider and were not determined by assay-based typing. Study-level results and caveats: How much clinical and demographic metadata was included differed by source and by participant, and the metadata was provided uncurated.

The immunoSEQ Assay, a bias-controlled multiplex PCR, was used to amplify TCRbeta CDR3 regions from genomic DNA. The published analysis was carried out like this. Nucleated cell counts per sample were estimated from amplification of reference gene primers within the assay. To quantify the absolute abundance of each unique TCRbeta CDR3 rearrangement, sequence reads were collapsed and filtered. For each sample, productive Simpson clonality was calculated as the square root of Simpson's diversity index across productive rearrangements. TCRdb mirrors the immuneACCESS table, restricted to in-frame sequences. Some clones are absent from its copies; in checked studies, under half trace to an unresolved V gene, and the reason for the others is unknown. V and J calls and clone size are as listed in that table; D and trimming were resolved from the DNA. This sample lists some 200,000 clones; 70% to 85% were detected once. The top ten clones comprise about 6.9% of the sample.

About this clone itself: Its antigen target is currently unknown. Base-call qualities are not available, and no considerably larger clone is one nucleotide away.

Whole blood was collected in K2EDTA tubes by collaborating institutions according to the institutions' own protocols. For TCRbeta analysis, collaborator samples were shipped as frozen whole blood, as isolated PBMCs, or as DNA extracted from either sample type. Sequences SGHAT (CDR1) and FQNNGV (CDR2) are obtained from the germline V gene. The V end loses 9 bases and the J end loses 4 bases, and a stretch of 13 bases separates them. The CDR3 contains 13 residues, cysteine and phenylalanine counted. Only CDR3 DNA remains: 39 bases, in frame from the first base. The sequence derives from a human donor with acute or convalescent COVID-19. The donor label of this sample is uncertain. Sequenced input: peripheral blood. The receptor chain draws on TRBV11-2 and TRBJ1-3; TRBD1 is a possible D gene, resting on 6 matching bases. CDR3 reads: CASARGSGNTIYF. The DNA sequence reads TGTGCCAGTGCGAGGGGGTCCGGAAACACCATATATTTT. Outside the CDR3, residues come from the reference TRBV11-2 and TRBJ1-3 proteins, so the full variable domain is: EAGVAQSPRYKIIEKRQSVAFWCNPISGHATLYWYQQILGQGPKLLIQFQNNGVVDDSQLPKDRFSAERLKGVDSTLKIQPAKLEDSAVYLCASARGSGNTIYFGEGSWLTVV.